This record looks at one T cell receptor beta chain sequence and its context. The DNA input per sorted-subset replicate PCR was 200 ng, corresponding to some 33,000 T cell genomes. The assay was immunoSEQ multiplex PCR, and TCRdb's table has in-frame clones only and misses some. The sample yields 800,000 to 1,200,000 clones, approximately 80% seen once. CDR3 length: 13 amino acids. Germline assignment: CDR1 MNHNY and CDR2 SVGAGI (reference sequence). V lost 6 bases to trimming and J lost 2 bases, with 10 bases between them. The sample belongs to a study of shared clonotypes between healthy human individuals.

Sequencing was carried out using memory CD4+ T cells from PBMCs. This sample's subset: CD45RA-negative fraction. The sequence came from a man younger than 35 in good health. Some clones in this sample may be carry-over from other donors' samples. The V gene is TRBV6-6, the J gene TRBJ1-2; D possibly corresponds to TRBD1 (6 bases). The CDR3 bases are TGTGCCAGCAGCTGGGACACCAACTATGGCTACACCTTC. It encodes CASSWDTNYGYTF.